This TCR beta chain appears in the sequencing data of a study of radiation and T cells in renal cell carcinoma. Study results and limitations: Dominant CDR3 motifs were more common in irradiated tumors than controls. Only small tumor regions of about 0.97 g were sampled.

Treatment here: treatment-naive control, cytoreductive nephrectomy. The patient's renal cell carcinoma had clear cell pathology. This clone was observed a few times. Its specificity is unknown. The CDR3 sequence is 14 residues long. The junction had 6 bases not matched to a gene; V was cut back by 6 bases and J by 7 bases. Germline V lookup: CDR1 ENHRY, CDR2 SYGVKD. Using immunoSEQ multiplex PCR, the repertoire was profiled, and TCRdb retains in-frame clones only, with some absent. The sample has roughly 8,000 clones; 65% are singletons. The chain recombines TRBV10-3 with TRBJ1-6; 7 positions agree with TRBD1. This clonotype originated in a woman in her 70s with renal cell carcinoma. Source: tumor tissue, taken from a patient whose treatment was nephrectomy without radiotherapy. The CDR3 sequence: CAIRPGQMNSPLHF. Here the CDR3 DNA reads TGTGCCATCAGACCGGGACAGATGAATTCACCCCTCCACTTT.